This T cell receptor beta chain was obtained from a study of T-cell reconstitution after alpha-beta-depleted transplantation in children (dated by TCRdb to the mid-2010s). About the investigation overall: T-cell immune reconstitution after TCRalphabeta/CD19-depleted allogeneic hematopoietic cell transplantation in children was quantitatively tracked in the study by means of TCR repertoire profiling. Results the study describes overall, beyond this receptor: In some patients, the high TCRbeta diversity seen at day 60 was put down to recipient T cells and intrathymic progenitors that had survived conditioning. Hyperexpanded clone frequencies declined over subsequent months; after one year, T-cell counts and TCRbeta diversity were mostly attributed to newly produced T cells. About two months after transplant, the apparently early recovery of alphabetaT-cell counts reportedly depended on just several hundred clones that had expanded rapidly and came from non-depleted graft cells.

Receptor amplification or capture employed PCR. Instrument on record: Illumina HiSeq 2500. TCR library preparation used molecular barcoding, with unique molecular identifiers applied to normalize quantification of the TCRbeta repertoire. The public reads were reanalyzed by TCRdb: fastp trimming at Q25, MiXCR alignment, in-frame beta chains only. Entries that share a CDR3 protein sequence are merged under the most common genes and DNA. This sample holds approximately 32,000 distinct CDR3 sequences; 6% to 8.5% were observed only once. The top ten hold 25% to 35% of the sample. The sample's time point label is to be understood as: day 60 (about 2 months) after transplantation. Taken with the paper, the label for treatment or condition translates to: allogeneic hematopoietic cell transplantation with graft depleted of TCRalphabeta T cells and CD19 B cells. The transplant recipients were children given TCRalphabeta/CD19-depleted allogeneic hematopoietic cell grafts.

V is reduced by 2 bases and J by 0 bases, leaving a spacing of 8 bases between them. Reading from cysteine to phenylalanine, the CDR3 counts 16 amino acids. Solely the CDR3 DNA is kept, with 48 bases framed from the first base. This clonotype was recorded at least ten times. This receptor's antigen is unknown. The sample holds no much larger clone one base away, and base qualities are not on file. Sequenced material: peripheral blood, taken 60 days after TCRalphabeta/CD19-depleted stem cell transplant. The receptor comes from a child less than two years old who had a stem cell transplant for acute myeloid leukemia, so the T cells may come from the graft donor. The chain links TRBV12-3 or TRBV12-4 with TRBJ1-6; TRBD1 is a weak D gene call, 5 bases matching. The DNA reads TGTGCCAGCAGTTTATACAGGAGCTCCTATAATTCACCCCTCCACTTT. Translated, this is CASSLYRSSYNSPLHF.